This TCR beta chain derives from a study of T cells in narcolepsy. The ends lost 7 bases at V and 8 bases at J; junction bases unmatched: 17. Germline V gives CDR1 MNHNY, CDR2 SVGAGI (reference sequence). CDR3 length equals 16 residues. Method: immunoSEQ multiplex PCR; TCRdb's copy keeps in-frame clones and lacks some. The sample contains about 35,000 clones, approximately 80% of which appear only once. The rearrangement joins TRBV6-6 to TRBJ1-2; TRBD1 aligns across 9 bases. Sequencing was carried out using memory (CD45RA-) CD4+ T cells from blood. This receptor was taken from a human donor in good health. The CDR3 region is CASTAPGGQGLGGYTF. CDR3 in DNA: TGTGCCAGCACAGCCCCGGGGGGACAGGGTTTAGGAGGCTACACCTTC.